The 8 T cell receptor beta chains below were found in one sample sequenced in a study of blood T cell repertoires in COVID-19. Sequenced by immunoSEQ multiplex PCR; TCRdb stores in-frame clones only, minus some. The sample has a few hundred thousand clones, about 80% seen once; the top ten hold 15% to 19%. Sample: peripheral blood. Receptors were obtained from a person in their 70s with COVID-19, enrolled during active disease.

The rearrangement links TRBV4-1 to TRBJ2-1; 7 positions match TRBD2. V lost 0 bases to trimming and J lost 1 base; unmatched junction nucleotides: 3. CDR1 and CDR2 from the germline V gene are MGHRA and YSYEKL. The CDR3 runs to 16 residues. The CDR3 loop reads CASSQDPAGSYNEQFF. CDR3 DNA: TGCGCCAGCAGCCAAGACCCAGCGGGGTCCTACAATGAGCAGTTCTTC.

This chain joins TRBV4-3 and TRBJ1-4, with TRBD1 as a possible D gene (5 bases). The CDR3 spans 16 residues. The germline V gene has CDR1 LGHNA and CDR2 YSLEER. V lost 3 bases and J lost 4, with 15 bases in between. For the CDR3, the DNA is TGCGCCAGCAGCCACGGCCCTGGGGGGTTTAATGAAAAACTGTTTTTT. Its translation is CASSHGPGGFNEKLFF.

The chain joins TRBV28 to TRBJ1-5; D remains ambiguous. Germline CDR1 MDHEN, CDR2 SYDVKM. V lost 2 bases and J 6 bases, leaving 11 bases between the germline ends. CDR3 size: 14 residues. CDR3: CASSLPRSGQPQHF. CDR3 sequence (DNA): TGTGCCAGCAGTTTACCTCGGTCGGGTCAGCCCCAGCATTTT. Full variable domain (missing parts from reference TRBV28 and TRBJ1-5): DVKVTQSSRYLVKRTGEKVFLECVQDMDHENMFWYRQDPGLGLRLIYFSYDVKMKEKGDIPEGYSVSREKKERFSLILESASTNQTSMYLCASSLPRSGQPQHFGDGTRLSIL.

DNA of the CDR3: TGTGCCAGCAGCCATAGGTCCTCCACTAAAGAGACCCAGTACTTC. It codes for CASSHRSSTKETQYF. This chain connects TRBV7-9 to TRBJ2-5, with unresolved D. Germline values: CDR1 SEHNR, CDR2 FQNEAQ (reference sequence). V was pared by 5 bases and J by 3 bases, with 16 bases between. CDR3 size: 15 residues.

The chain combines TRBV7-9 with TRBJ2-7; tentatively, D is TRBD1 (6 bases). CDR1 is SEHNR and CDR2 is FQNEAQ in the germline V gene (reference sequence). Trimming took off 5 bases at V and 5 bases at J, with 22 bases between the two ends. This CDR3 has 16 amino acids. The DNA of the CDR3 is TGTGCCAGCAGCCCCCTTTCTGTGGCAGGGGCCCACGAGCAGTACTTC. It encodes CASSPLSVAGAHEQYF.

The V call is TRBV6-5, the J call TRBJ1-5; 7 bases map to TRBD1. Unmatched junction bases numbered 6, after V lost 5 bases and J lost 2 bases. The V gene's germline CDR1 is MNHEY and CDR2 SVGAGI. The CDR3 extends over 15 amino acids. The DNA of the CDR3 is TGTGCCAGCAGTCCCCTTCAGGGGGGCAATCAGCCCCAGCATTTT. This gives the protein CASSPLQGGNQPQHF.

V is TRBV28 and J is TRBJ1-2; TRBD1 is a possible D gene (5 bases). Germline V gene sequence: CDR1 MDHEN, CDR2 SYDVKM. Deletions cut 5 bases from V and 5 bases from J, with 12 bases between. The CDR3 loop spans 13 amino acids. CDR3 residues: CASSPQEMYGYTF. DNA for the CDR3: TGTGCCAGCAGTCCACAGGAAATGTATGGCTACACCTTC.

The CDR3 region is CAWTQGSQKFF. The CDR3 nucleotides read TGTGCCTGGACCCAGGGCTCGCAAAAGTTCTTC. V usage is TRBV30 and J usage is TRBJ2-1; D perhaps matches TRBD1 (5 bases). Per the germline V gene, CDR1 is GTSNPN and CDR2 is SVGIG (reference sequence). The CDR3 spans 11 residues. Deletions cut 4 bases from V and 14 bases from J, with 15 bases between.